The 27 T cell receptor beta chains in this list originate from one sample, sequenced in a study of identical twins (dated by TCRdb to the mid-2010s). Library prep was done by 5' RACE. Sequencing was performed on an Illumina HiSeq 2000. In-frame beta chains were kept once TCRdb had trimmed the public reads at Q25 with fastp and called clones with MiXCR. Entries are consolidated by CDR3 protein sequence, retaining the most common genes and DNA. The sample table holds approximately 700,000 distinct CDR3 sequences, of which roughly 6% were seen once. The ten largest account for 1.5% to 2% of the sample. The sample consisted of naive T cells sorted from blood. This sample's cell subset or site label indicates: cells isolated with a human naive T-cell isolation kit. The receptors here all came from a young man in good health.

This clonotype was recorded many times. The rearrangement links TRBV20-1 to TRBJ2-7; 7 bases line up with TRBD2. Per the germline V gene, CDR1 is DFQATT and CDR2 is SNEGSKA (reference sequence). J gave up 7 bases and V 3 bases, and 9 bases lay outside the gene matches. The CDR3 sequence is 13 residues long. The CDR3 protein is CSASVGASGEQYF. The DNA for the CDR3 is TGCAGTGCTAGCGTCGGGGCTAGCGGTGAGCAGTACTTC.

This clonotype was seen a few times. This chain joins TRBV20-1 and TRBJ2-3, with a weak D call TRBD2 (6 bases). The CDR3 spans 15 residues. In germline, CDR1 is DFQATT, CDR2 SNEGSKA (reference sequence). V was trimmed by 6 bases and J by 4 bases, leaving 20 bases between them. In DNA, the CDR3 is TGCAGTGCGGACTCCTGGCGGGGTACCGCAGATACGCAGTATTTT. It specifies CSADSWRGTADTQYF.

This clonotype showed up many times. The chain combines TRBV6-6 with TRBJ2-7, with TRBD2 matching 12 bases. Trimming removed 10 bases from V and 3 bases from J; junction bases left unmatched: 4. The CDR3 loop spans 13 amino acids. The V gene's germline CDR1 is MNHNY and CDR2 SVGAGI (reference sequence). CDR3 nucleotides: TGTGCCATAGGACTAGCGGGGCTCTACGAGCAGTACTTC. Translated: CAIGLAGLYEQYF.

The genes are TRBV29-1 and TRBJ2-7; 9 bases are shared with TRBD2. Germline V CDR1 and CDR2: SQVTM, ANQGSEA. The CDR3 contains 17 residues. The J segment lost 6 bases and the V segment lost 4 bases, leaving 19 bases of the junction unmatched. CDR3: CSVVWFLAGERKSEQYF. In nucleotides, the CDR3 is TGCAGCGTTGTATGGTTCTTAGCGGGAGAACGGAAGAGCGAGCAGTACTTC.

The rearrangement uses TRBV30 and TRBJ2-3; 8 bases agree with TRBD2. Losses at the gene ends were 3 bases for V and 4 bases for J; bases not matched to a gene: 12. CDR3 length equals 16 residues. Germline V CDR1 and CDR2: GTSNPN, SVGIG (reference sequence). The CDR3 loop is CAWRDLGLAGADTQYF. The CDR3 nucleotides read TGTGCCTGGAGAGACCTCGGACTAGCAGGAGCAGATACGCAGTATTTT.

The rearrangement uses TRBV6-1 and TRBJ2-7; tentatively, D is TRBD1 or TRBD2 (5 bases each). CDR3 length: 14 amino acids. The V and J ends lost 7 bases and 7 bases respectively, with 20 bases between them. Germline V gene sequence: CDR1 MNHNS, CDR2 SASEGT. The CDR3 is CASTTGTALREQYV. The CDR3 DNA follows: TGTGCCAGCACTACCGGGACGGCACTAAGGGAGCAGTACGTC.

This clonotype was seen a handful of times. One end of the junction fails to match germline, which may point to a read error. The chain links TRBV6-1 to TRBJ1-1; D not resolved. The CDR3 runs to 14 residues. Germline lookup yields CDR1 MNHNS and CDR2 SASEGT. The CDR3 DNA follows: TGTGCCAGCAGCGAAGGACCCGGGGACACTGAAGCTTTCTTT. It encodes CASSEGPGDTEAFF.

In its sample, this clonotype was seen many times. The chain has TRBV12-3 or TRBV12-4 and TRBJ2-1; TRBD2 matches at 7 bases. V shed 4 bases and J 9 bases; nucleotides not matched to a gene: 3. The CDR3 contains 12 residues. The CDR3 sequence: CASSSTSTEQFF. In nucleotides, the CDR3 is TGTGCCAGCAGTTCGACTAGCACTGAGCAGTTCTTC.

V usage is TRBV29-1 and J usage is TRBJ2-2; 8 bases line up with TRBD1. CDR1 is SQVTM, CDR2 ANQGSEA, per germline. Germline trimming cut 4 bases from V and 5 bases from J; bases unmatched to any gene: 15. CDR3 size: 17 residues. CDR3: CSVATAPTGAGTGELFF. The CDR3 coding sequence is TGCAGCGTTGCCACCGCTCCGACAGGGGCGGGGACCGGGGAGCTGTTTTTT.

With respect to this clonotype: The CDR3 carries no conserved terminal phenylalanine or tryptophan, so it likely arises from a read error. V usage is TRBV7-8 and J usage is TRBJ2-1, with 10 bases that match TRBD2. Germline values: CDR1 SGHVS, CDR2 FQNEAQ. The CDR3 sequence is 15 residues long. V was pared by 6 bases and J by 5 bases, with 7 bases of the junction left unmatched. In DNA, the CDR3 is TGTGCCAGCAGTCCTCTTGGACTAGCGGACAATGAGCAGTTCTTG. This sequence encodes CASSPLGLADNEQFL.

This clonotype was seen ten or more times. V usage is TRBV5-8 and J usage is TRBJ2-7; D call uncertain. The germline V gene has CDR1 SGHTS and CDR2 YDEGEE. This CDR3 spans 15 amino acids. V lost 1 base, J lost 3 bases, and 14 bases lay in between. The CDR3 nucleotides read TGTGCCAGCAGCTTGTACGCGTCTAATCACTACGAGCAGTACTTC. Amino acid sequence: CASSLYASNHYEQYF.

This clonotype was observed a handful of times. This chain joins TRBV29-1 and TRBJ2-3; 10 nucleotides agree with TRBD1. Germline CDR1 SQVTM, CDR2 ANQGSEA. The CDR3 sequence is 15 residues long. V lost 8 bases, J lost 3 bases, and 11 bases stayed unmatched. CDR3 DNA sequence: TGCAGCCTAGTCCCGGGACAGGGGAGAACAGATACGCAGTATTTT. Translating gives CSLVPGQGRTDTQYF.

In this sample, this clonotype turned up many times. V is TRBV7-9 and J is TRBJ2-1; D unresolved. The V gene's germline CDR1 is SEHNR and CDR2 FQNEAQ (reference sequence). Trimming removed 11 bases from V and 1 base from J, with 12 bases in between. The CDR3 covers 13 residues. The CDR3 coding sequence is TGTGCCGTTGTCCCGGAATCCTACAATGAGCAGTTCTTC. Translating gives CAVVPESYNEQFF.

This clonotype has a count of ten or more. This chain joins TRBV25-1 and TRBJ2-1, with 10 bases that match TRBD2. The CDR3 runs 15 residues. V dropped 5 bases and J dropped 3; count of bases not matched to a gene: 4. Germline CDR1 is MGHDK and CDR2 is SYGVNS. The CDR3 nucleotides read TGTGCCAGCAGTTCCGGGACTAGCGACTACAATGAGCAGTTCTTC. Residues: CASSSGTSDYNEQFF. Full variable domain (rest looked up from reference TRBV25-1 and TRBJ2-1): EADIYQTPRYLVIGTGKKITLECSQTMGHDKMYWYQQDPGMELHLIHYSYGVNSTEKGDLSSESTVSRIRTEHFPLTLESARPSHTSQYLCASSSGTSDYNEQFFGPGTRLTVL.

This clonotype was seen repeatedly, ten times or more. The CDR3 protein is CSVDDWGEETQYF. In nucleotides, the CDR3 is TGCAGCGTTGATGATTGGGGAGAGGAGACCCAGTACTTC. The V call is TRBV29-1, the J call TRBJ2-5; maybe TRBD2 (5 bases). The germline gives CDR1 SQVTM, CDR2 ANQGSEA. With 3 bases removed from V and 5 bases from J, the gap between germline ends came to 13 bases. The CDR3 totals 13 residues.

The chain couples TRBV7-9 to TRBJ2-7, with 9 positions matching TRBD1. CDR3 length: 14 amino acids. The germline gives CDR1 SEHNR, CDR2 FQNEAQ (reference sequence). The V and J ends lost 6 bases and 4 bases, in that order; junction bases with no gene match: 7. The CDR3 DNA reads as TGTGCCAGCAGGCCACGGGACAGGGTGTACGAGCAGTACTTC. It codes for CASRPRDRVYEQYF.

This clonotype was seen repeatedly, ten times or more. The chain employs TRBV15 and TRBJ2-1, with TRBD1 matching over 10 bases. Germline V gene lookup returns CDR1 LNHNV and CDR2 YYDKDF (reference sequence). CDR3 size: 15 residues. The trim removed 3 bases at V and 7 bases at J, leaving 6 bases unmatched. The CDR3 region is CATSRGQGPTNEQFF. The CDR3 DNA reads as TGTGCCACCAGCAGGGGACAGGGGCCAACTAATGAGCAGTTCTTC.

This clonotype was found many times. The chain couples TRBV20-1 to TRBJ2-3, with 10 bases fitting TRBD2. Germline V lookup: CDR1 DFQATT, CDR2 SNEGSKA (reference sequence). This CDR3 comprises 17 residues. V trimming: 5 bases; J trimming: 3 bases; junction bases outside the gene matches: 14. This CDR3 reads CSAPTRLAGVVTDTQYF. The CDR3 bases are TGCAGTGCTCCTACCCGGCTAGCGGGAGTTGTAACAGATACGCAGTATTTT.

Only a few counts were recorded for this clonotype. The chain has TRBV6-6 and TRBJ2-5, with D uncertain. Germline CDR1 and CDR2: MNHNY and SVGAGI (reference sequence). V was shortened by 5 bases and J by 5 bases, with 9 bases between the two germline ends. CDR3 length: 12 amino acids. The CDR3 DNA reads TGTGCCAGCAGTGATCAGTCGGAGACCCAGTACTTC. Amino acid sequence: CASSDQSETQYF.

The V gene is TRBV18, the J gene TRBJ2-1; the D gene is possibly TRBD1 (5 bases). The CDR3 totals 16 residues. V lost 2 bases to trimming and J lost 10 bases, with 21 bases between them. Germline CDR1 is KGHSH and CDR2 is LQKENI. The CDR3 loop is CASSPVQSNIGEEQFF. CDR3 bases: TGTGCCAGCTCACCAGTTCAGAGTAATATAGGGGAAGAGCAGTTCTTC.

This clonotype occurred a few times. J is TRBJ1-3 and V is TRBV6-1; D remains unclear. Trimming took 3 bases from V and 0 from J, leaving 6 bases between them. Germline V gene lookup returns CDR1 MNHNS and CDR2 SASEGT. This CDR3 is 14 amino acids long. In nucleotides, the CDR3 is TGTGCCAGCAGTGATTCGCTCTCTGGAAACACCATATATTTT. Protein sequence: CASSDSLSGNTIYF.

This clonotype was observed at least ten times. The CDR3 DNA follows: TGTGCCAGCAGCTTAGAACCGTCAATTGAGCAGTTCTTC. Amino acids: CASSLEPSIEQFF. The chain couples TRBV7-8 to TRBJ2-1; the D is unclear. V was cut by 1 base and J by 9 bases, with 10 bases left in between. Germline CDR1 is SGHVS and CDR2 is FQNEAQ. There are 13 residues in the CDR3.

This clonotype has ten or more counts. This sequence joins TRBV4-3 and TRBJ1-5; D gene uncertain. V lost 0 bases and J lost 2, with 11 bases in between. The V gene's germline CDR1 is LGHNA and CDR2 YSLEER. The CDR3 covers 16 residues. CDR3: CASSQDREWGNQPQHF. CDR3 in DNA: TGCGCCAGCAGCCAAGATAGGGAGTGGGGCAATCAGCCCCAGCATTTT.

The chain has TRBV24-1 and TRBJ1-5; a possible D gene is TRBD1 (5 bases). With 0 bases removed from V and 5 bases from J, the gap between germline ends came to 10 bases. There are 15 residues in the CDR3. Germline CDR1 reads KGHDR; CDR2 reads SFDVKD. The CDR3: CATSDLARVHQPQHF. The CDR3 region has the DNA TGTGCCACCAGTGATTTGGCCAGGGTTCATCAGCCCCAGCATTTT.

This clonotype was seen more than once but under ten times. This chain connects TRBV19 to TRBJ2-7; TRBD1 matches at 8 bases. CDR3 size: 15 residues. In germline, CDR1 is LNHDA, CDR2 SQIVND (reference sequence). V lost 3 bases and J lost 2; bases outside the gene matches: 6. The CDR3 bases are TGTGCCAGTAGTATCGGGACAGGTCATACCTACGAGCAGTACTTC. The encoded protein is CASSIGTGHTYEQYF.

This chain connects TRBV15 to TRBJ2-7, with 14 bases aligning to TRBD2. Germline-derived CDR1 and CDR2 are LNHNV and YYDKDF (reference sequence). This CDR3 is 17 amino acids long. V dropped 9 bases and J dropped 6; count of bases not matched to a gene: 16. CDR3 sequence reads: CATRTGTSGSPSGEQYF. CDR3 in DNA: TGTGCCACGCGGACCGGGACTAGCGGGAGCCCAAGCGGCGAGCAGTACTTC. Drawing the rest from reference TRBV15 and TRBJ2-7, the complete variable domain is DAMVIQNPRYQVTQFGKPVTLSCSQTLNHNVMYWYQQKSSQAPKLLFHYYDKDFNNEADTPDNFQSRRPNTSFCFLDIRSPGLGDTAMYLCATRTGTSGSPSGEQYFGPGTRLTVT.

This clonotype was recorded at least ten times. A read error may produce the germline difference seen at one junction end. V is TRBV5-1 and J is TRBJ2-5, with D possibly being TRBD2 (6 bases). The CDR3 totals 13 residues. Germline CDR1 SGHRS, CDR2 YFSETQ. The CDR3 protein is CASSLGLQETQYF. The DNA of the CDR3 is TGTGCCAGCAGTTTAGGACTACAGGAGACCCAGTACTTC.